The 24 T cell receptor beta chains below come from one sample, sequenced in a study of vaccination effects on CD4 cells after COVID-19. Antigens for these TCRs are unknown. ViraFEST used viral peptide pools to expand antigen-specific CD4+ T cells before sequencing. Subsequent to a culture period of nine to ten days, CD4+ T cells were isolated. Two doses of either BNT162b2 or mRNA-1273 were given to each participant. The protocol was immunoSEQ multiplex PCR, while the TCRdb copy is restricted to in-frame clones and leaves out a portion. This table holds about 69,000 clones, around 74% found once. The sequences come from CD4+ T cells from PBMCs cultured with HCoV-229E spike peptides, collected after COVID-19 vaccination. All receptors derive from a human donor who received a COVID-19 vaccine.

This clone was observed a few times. CDR3 residues: CASRSVAFGQLWGYTF. The DNA of the CDR3 is TGCGCCAGCCGATCCGTTGCGTTTGGACAGCTTTGGGGCTACACCTTC. V gene TRBV4-1 combines with J gene TRBJ1-2; D is perhaps TRBD1 (6 bases). The CDR3 totals 16 residues. Looked up from germline, CDR1 is MGHRA and CDR2 is YSYEKL. V gave up 8 bases and J gave up 8 bases, with 27 bases separating them.

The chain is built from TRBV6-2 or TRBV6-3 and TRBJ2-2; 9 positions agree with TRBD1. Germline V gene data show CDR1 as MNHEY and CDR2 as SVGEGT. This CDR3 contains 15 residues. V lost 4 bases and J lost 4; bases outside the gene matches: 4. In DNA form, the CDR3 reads TGTGCCAGCAGTTCGCCGACAGGGGGCACCGGGGAGCTGTTTTTT. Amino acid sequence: CASSSPTGGTGELFF.

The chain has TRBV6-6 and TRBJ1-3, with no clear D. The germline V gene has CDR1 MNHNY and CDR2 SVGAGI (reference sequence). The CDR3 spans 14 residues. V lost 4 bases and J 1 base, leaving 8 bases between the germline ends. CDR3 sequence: CASSSPTSGNTIYF. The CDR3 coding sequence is TGTGCCAGCAGTTCGCCAACTTCTGGAAACACCATATATTTT.

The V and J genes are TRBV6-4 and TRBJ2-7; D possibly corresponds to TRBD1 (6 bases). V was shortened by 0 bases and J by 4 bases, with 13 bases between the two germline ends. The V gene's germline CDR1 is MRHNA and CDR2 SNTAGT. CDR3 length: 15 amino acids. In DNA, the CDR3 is TGTGCCAGCAGTGACTCGGAGGACAGCCATTACGAGCAGTACGTC. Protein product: CASSDSEDSHYEQYV.

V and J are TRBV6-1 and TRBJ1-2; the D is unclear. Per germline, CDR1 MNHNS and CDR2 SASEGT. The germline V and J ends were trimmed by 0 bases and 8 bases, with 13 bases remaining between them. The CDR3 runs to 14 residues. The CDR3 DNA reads TGTGCCAGCAGTGAAGCCCCGTCGGTGCGAGGCTACACCTTC. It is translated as CASSEAPSVRGYTF.

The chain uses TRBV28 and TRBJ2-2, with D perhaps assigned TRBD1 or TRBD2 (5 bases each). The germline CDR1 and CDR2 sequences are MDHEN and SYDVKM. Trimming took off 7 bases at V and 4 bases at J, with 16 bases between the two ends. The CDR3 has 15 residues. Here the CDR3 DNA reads TGTGCCAGCACACGATATGGGACGGGCACCGGGGAGCTGTTTTTT. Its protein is CASTRYGTGTGELFF.

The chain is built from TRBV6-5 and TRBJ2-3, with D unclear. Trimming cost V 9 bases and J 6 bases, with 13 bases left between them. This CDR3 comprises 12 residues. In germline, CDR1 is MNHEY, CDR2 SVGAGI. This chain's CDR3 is CASRRTPDTQYF. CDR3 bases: TGTGCCAGTCGACGCACCCCGGATACGCAGTATTTT.

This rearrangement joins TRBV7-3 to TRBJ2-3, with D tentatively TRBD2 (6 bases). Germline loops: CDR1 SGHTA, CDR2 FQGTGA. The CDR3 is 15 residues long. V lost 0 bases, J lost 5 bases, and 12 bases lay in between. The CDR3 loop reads CASSLTPSAQDTQYF. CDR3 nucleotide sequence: TGTGCCAGCAGCTTAACTCCTAGCGCTCAAGATACGCAGTATTTT. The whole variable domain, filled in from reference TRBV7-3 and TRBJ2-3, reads GAGVSQTPSNKVTEKGKYVELRCDPISGHTALYWYRQSLGQGPEFLIYFQGTGAADDSGLPNDRFFAVRPEGSVSTLKIQRTERGDSAVYLCASSLTPSAQDTQYFGPGTRLTVL.

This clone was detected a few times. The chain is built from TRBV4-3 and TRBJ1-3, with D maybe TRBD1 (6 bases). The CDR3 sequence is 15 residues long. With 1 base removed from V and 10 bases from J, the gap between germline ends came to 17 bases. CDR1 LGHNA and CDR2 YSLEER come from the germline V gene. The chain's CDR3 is CASSQARGAGGTIYF. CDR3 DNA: TGCGCCAGCAGCCAAGCTCGGGGGGCCGGGGGTACCATATATTTT.

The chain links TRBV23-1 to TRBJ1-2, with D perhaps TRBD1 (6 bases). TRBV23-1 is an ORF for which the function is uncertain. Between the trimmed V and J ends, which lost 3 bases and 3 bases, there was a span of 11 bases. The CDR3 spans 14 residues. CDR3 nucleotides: TGCGCCAGCAGTCACCCGGACAGAGACTATGGCTACACCTTC. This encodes CASSHPDRDYGYTF.

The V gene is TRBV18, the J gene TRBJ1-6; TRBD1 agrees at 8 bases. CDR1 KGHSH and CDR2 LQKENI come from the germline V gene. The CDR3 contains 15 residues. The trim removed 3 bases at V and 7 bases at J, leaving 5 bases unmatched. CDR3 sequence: CASSPGQGSNSPLHF. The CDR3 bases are TGTGCCAGCTCACCCGGACAGGGTAGCAATTCACCCCTCCACTTT.

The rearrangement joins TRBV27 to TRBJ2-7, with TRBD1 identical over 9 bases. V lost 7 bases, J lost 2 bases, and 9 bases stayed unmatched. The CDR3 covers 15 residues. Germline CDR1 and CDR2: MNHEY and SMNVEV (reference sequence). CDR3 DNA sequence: TGTGCCAGCAAAGCAAGGACAGGGGCGCCCTACGAGCAGTACGTC. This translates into CASKARTGAPYEQYV.

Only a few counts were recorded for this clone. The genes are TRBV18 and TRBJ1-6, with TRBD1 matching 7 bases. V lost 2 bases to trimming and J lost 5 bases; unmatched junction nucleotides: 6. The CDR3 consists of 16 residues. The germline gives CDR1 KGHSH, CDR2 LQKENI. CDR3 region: CASSPFSGQNNSPLHF. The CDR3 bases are TGTGCCAGCTCACCATTTTCGGGACAGAATAATTCACCCCTCCACTTT.

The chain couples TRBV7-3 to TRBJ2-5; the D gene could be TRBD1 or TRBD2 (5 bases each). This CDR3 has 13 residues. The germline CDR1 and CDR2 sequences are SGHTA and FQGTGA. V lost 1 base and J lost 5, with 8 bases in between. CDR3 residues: CASSLRGGETQYF. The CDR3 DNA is TGTGCCAGCAGCTTAAGGGGCGGGGAGACCCAGTACTTC.

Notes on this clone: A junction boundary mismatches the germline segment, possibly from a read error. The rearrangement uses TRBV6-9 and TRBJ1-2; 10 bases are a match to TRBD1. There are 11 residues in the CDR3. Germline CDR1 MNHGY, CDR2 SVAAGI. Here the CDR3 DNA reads TGTGCCAGCAGTTTTGCGGACAGGGGGTATTTC. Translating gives CASSFADRGYF.

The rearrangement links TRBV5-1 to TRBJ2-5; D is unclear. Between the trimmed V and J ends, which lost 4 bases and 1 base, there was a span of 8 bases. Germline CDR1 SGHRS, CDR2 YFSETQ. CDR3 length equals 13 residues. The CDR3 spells CASSPDLQETQYF. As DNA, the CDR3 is TGCGCCAGCAGCCCGGACCTCCAAGAGACCCAGTACTTC.

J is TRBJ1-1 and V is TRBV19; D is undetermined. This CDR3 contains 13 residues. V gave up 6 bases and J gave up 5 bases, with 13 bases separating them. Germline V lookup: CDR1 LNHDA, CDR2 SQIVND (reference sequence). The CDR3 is CASSRAGRTEAFF. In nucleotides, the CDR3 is TGTGCCAGTAGCCGGGCAGGTCGGACTGAAGCTTTCTTT.

The CDR3 is CASSQVSLSGNTIYF. CDR3 DNA sequence: TGCGCCAGCAGCCAAGTTAGCCTCTCTGGAAACACCATATATTTT. V usage is TRBV4-1 and J usage is TRBJ1-3, with D uncertain. The CDR3 is 15 residues long. Germline V gives CDR1 MGHRA, CDR2 YSYEKL. V lost 1 base and J lost 0, with 7 bases in between.

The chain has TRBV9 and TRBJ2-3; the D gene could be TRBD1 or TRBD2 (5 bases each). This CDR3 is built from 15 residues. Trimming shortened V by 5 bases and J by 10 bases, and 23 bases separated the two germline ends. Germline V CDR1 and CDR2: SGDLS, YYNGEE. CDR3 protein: CASSLGTALSSAQYF. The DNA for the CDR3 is TGTGCCAGCAGTCTCGGGACGGCCCTCTCCAGTGCGCAGTATTTT.

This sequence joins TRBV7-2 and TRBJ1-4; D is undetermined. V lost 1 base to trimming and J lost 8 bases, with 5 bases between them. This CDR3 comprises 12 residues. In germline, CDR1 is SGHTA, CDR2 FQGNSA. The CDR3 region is CASSLVGEKLFF. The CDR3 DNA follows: TGTGCCAGCAGCTTAGTAGGAGAAAAACTGTTTTTT. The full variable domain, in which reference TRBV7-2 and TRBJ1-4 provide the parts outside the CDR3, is GAGVSQSPSNKVTEKGKDVELRCDPISGHTALYWYRQSLGQGLEFLIYFQGNSAPDKSGLPSDRFSAERTGGSVSTLTIQRTQQEDSAVYLCASSLVGEKLFFGSGTQLSVL.

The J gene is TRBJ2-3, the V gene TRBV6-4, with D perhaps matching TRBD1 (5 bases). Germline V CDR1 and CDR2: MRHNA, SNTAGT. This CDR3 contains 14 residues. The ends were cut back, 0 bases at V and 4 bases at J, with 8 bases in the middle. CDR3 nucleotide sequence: TGTGCCAGCAGTGACTCCGCCAGGGCAGATACGCAGTATTTT. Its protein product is CASSDSARADTQYF.

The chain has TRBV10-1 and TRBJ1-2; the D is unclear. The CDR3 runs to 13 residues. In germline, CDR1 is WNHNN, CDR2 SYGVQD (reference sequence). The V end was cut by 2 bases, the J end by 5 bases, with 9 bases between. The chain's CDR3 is CASSERGSYGYTF. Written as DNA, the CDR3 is TGCGCCAGCAGTGAGAGAGGGAGTTATGGCTACACCTTC.

DNA of the CDR3: TGTGCCACCAGTGATGACAGGGGGGGTCAGCCCCAGCATTTT. It specifies CATSDDRGGQPQHF. The chain joins TRBV24-1 to TRBJ1-5; 9 positions agree with TRBD1. Germline loops: CDR1 KGHDR, CDR2 SFDVKD. J was trimmed by 6 bases and V by 3 bases; bases with no gene match: 2. The CDR3 is 14 amino acids.

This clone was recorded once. The CDR3 region is CASSLASGTAQETQYF. The CDR3 DNA is TGCGCCAGCAGCTTGGCCTCGGGGACGGCCCAAGAGACCCAGTACTTC. The chain combines TRBV5-1 with TRBJ2-5; D possibly matches TRBD1 or TRBD2 (5 bases each). Trimming removed 0 bases from V and 1 base from J, with 13 bases in between. Germline loops: CDR1 SGHRS, CDR2 YFSETQ. The CDR3 covers 16 residues.